The clone carrying this T cell receptor (beta chain) was found once. V lost 1 base, J lost 2 bases, and 10 bases lay in between. CDR1 and CDR2 (germline): SGHRS, YFSETQ. The CDR3 spans 15 residues. This sample stems from a study of blood T cell repertoires in COVID-19. Study-level information: Acute and convalescent COVID-19 samples came from the United States, Italy and Spain.

The protocol was immunoSEQ multiplex PCR, while the TCRdb copy is restricted to in-frame clones and leaves out a portion. The sample consists of 20,000 to 25,000 clones, about three quarters of them appearing once. The sample taken for sequencing was peripheral blood. This receptor was obtained from a man in his 60s with active COVID-19. The rearrangement links TRBV5-1 to TRBJ1-5; no firm D call. The CDR3 loop reads CASSLMTGGNQPQHF. CDR3 nucleotide sequence: TGCGCCAGCAGCTTGATGACCGGGGGCAATCAGCCCCAGCATTTT.